Below, 31 T cell receptor beta chains from the same sample are listed, as sequenced in a study of tissue T cells after allogeneic stem cell transplantation. Measured with immunoSEQ multiplex PCR; TCRdb has only the in-frame clones, and not every one. The sample lists roughly 25,000 clones; 73% were seen once. The specimen was tissue from the ileum, collected at autopsy. These receptors were obtained from a female donor older than 55 with lung cancer.

J is TRBJ1-2 and V is TRBV5-1, with D possibly being TRBD1 (6 bases). From germline, CDR1 is SGHRS and CDR2 YFSETQ. The CDR3 is made up of 12 amino acids. Trimming shortened V by 4 bases and J by 7 bases, and 11 bases separated the two germline ends. CDR3 loop: CASSPDRFGYTF. DNA for the CDR3: TGCGCCAGCAGCCCTGACAGGTTTGGCTACACCTTC.

In its sample, this clone was seen a few times. V and J are TRBV7-2 and TRBJ1-2; no definite D call. This CDR3 comprises 12 residues. The germline V gene has CDR1 SGHTA and CDR2 FQGNSA. V dropped 5 bases and J dropped 5 bases, with 9 bases sitting between them. CDR3 sequence (DNA): TGTGCCAGCAGCCCCTTAGAGTATGGCTACACCTTC. Amino acid sequence: CASSPLEYGYTF.

The rearrangement uses TRBV30 and TRBJ1-2; a weak D match, TRBD1 (6 bases). The CDR3 is 14 amino acids. The V and J ends lost 5 bases and 8 bases respectively, with 21 bases between them. Germline V lookup: CDR1 GTSNPN, CDR2 SVGIG (reference sequence). The CDR3 region has the DNA TGTGCCTGGGACCCGGACAGTCAATGGCACGGCTACACCTTC. Translating gives CAWDPDSQWHGYTF.

The chain has TRBV7-9 and TRBJ1-3; D may be TRBD1 (5 bases). CDR3 length equals 17 residues. Germline V gene data show CDR1 as SEHNR and CDR2 as FQNEAQ (reference sequence). Trimming took off 1 base at V and 2 bases at J, with 15 bases between the two ends. CDR3 DNA sequence: TGTGCCAGCAGCTTAGTAGGGGTGGCAGGGACTGGAAACACCATATATTTT. Its protein is CASSLVGVAGTGNTIYF.

J is TRBJ1-2 and V is TRBV29-1; TRBD1 agrees at 9 bases. The V and J ends lost 6 bases and 5 bases, in that order; junction bases with no gene match: 10. The CDR3 totals 14 residues. Germline values: CDR1 SQVTM, CDR2 ANQGSEA. Here the CDR3 DNA reads TGCAGCGTGGGGGACAGGGAGGGCTTATATGGCTACACCTTC. As protein: CSVGDREGLYGYTF.

The chain links TRBV30 to TRBJ1-1; 8 bases align to TRBD1. CDR1 and CDR2 from the germline V gene are GTSNPN and SVGIG (reference sequence). CDR3 length: 14 residues. The J segment lost 0 bases and the V segment lost 5 bases, leaving 5 bases of the junction unmatched. The CDR3 sequence: CAWGTGHMNTEAFF. The DNA of the CDR3 is TGTGCCTGGGGGACAGGACATATGAACACTGAAGCTTTCTTT.

J is TRBJ2-3 and V is TRBV3-1 (or the pseudogene TRBV3-2); D is perhaps TRBD2 (7 bases). The V and J ends lost 2 bases and 3 bases respectively, with 9 bases between them. Germline V CDR1 and CDR2: LGHDT, YNNKEL (reference sequence). This CDR3 comprises 14 residues. CDR3 DNA: TGTGCCAGCAGCCAACGGGGGGCGACAGATACGCAGTATTTT. It yields the protein CASSQRGATDTQYF.

V usage is TRBV2 and J usage is TRBJ2-5, with D hard to call. Germline-derived CDR1 and CDR2 are SNHLY and FYNNEI. The CDR3 covers 14 residues. V lost 6 bases, J lost 1 base, and 12 bases lay in between. CDR3 in amino acids: CASSEIAPQETQYF. The CDR3 nucleotides read TGTGCCAGCAGCGAAATAGCACCCCAAGAGACCCAGTACTTC. Using reference TRBV2 and TRBJ2-5 for the parts outside the CDR3, the full variable domain is EPEVTQTPSHQVTQMGQEVILRCVPISNHLYFYWYRQILGQKVEFLVSFYNNEISEKSEIFDDQFSVERPDGSNFTLKIRSTKLEDSAMYFCASSEIAPQETQYFGPGTRLLVL.

The rearrangement uses TRBV7-2 and TRBJ1-5; no clear D. Looked up from germline, CDR1 is SGHTA and CDR2 is FQGNSA. V was shortened by 5 bases and J by 4 bases, with 9 bases between the two germline ends. This CDR3 is 13 amino acids long. CDR3 DNA sequence: TGTGCCAGCAGCCGTCAACAAAATCAGCCCCAGCATTTT. Translation gives CASSRQQNQPQHF.

The chain employs TRBV5-6 and TRBJ2-5; D not resolved. Trimming stripped 5 bases from V and 5 bases from J, with 7 bases between. CDR3 length: 11 amino acids. The germline CDR1 and CDR2 sequences are SGHDT and YYEEEE. CDR3 loop: CASSVGETQYF. CDR3 in DNA: TGTGCCAGCAGTGTGGGGGAGACCCAGTACTTC.

The chain recombines TRBV9 with TRBJ2-1, with 15 positions matching TRBD2. Germline V CDR1 and CDR2: SGDLS, YYNGEE. With 3 bases clipped from V and 8 bases from J, the junction kept 18 bases outside the gene matches. The CDR3 is 20 amino acids. The CDR3 DNA reads TGTGCCAGCAGCGCCGGGAGCCCCGGACTAGCGGGGGGGGTGTATCATGAGCAGTTCTTC. Protein sequence: CASSAGSPGLAGGVYHEQFF.

This clone came up a few times. The rearrangement uses TRBV6-1 and TRBJ1-2; 12 bases agree with TRBD1. Trimming removed 2 bases from V and 8 bases from J; junction bases left unmatched: 6. Germline values: CDR1 MNHNS, CDR2 SASEGT. The CDR3 is 15 amino acids. CDR3 coding DNA: TGTGCCAGCAGTGAACCGGGACAGGGGGCGAGCGGCTACACCTTC. It specifies CASSEPGQGASGYTF.

The V call is TRBV6-4, the J call TRBJ1-2, with 7 bases fitting TRBD1. The CDR3 consists of 16 residues. V was clipped by 4 bases and J by 5 bases; unmatched bases: 13. The germline CDR1 and CDR2 sequences are MRHNA and SNTAGT. For the CDR3, the DNA is TGTGCCAGCAGTGTGAGTTTGGGGCAGGGGGTTTATGGCTACACCTTC. Its translation is CASSVSLGQGVYGYTF.

The rearrangement joins TRBV7-8 to TRBJ1-6; TRBD1 matches at 8 bases. Germline V gene data show CDR1 as SGHVS and CDR2 as FQNEAQ. The CDR3 is 16 residues long. Trimming cost V 8 bases and J 4 bases; bases outside gene matches: 10. CDR3 DNA sequence: TGTGCCAGCGGACGACAGGGGCCAGGGTATAATTCACCCCTCCACTTT. Residues: CASGRQGPGYNSPLHF.

This chain joins TRBV4-2 and TRBJ2-5, with 8 bases identical to TRBD2. This CDR3 has 16 residues. CDR1 is LGHNA and CDR2 is YNFKEQ in the germline V gene. V lost 1 base to trimming and J lost 0 bases; unmatched junction nucleotides: 4. Here the CDR3 reads CASSQVTRGDQETQYF. In DNA, the CDR3 is TGTGCCAGCAGCCAAGTGACGCGGGGGGACCAAGAGACCCAGTACTTC.

The rearrangement links TRBV15 to TRBJ1-1; D is uncertain. Deletions cut 5 bases from V and 3 bases from J, with 10 bases between. The CDR3 spans 13 residues. The germline CDR1 and CDR2 sequences are LNHNV and YYDKDF (reference sequence). This CDR3 reads CATSRRADTEAFF. Written as DNA, the CDR3 is TGTGCCACCAGCCGTCGTGCAGACACTGAAGCTTTCTTT.

V gene TRBV7-9 combines with J gene TRBJ1-3, with a possible D match to TRBD1 (5 bases). With 0 bases removed from V and 4 bases from J, the gap between germline ends came to 10 bases. Germline CDR1 is SEHNR and CDR2 is FQNEAQ (reference sequence). CDR3 length equals 15 residues. CDR3 residues: CASSLAGGVGNTIYF. The CDR3 nucleotides are TGTGCCAGCAGCTTAGCAGGAGGGGTAGGAAACACCATATATTTT.

This clone is medium-sized (0.01 to 0.1%). This sequence joins TRBV5-4 and TRBJ2-3; no reliable D call. The CDR3 runs 13 residues. Germline assignment: CDR1 SGHNT and CDR2 YYREEE (reference sequence). The V gene lost 2 bases and the J gene lost 3 bases, with 7 bases spanning the gap. CDR3 amino acids: CASSFRVTDTQYF. CDR3 nucleotides: TGTGCCAGCAGCTTTCGGGTTACAGATACGCAGTATTTT.

In its sample, this clone is medium-sized. The chain uses TRBV10-1 and TRBJ2-1; weak D call: TRBD1 (6 bases). The V end was cut by 8 bases, the J end by 7 bases, with 9 bases between. The germline V gene has CDR1 WNHNN and CDR2 SYGVQD (reference sequence). The CDR3 spans 11 residues. CDR3 sequence: CASSTGNEQFF. CDR3 nucleotides: TGCGCCAGCTCCACAGGGAATGAGCAGTTCTTC.

This clone qualifies as medium-sized. The chain carries TRBV4-2 and TRBJ2-7, with D possibly matching TRBD2 (6 bases). The ends were cut back, 0 bases at V and 1 base at J, with 13 bases in the middle. The CDR3 consists of 16 residues. Germline CDR1 is LGHNA and CDR2 is YNFKEQ. The CDR3: CASSQEFTSRSYEQYF. CDR3 nucleotides: TGTGCCAGCAGCCAAGAATTCACTAGCCGGTCCTACGAGCAGTACTTC.

This chain connects TRBV6-2 or TRBV6-3 to TRBJ2-2; no clear D. V was cut by 1 base and J by 6 bases, with 3 bases left in between. The CDR3 length is 12 residues. CDR1 is MNHEY and CDR2 is SVGEGT in the germline V gene. CDR3 bases: TGTGCCAGCAGTTACTTGGCCGGGGAGCTGTTTTTT. This sequence encodes CASSYLAGELFF.

The chain couples TRBV24-1 to TRBJ2-1, with 9 bases aligning to TRBD2. The CDR3 consists of 15 residues. CDR1 is KGHDR, CDR2 SFDVKD, per germline. V lost 12 bases and J lost 5; bases outside the gene matches: 13. The CDR3 spells CAPECGGRGNNEQFF. The CDR3 region has the DNA TGTGCCCCCGAATGCGGCGGGAGGGGGAACAATGAGCAGTTCTTC.

CDR3 sequence: CASSTGAGGVFYEQYF. The CDR3 nucleotides read TGTGCCAGCTCAACCGGGGCAGGGGGCGTATTCTACGAGCAGTACTTC. V usage is TRBV18 and J usage is TRBJ2-7; 8 bases map to TRBD1. After removal of 5 bases from V and 3 bases from J, the junction contained 12 bases not matched to a gene. This CDR3 is built from 16 residues. The germline CDR1 and CDR2 sequences are KGHSH and LQKENI.

This chain connects TRBV7-2 to TRBJ2-7; 14 bases align to TRBD2. Looked up from germline, CDR1 is SGHTA and CDR2 is FQGNSA. Germline trimming cut 2 bases from V and 6 bases from J; bases unmatched to any gene: 6. There are 16 residues in the CDR3. DNA of the CDR3: TGTGCCAGCAGCTTACGGACTAGCGGGGGGACGATCGAGCAGTACTTC. As protein: CASSLRTSGGTIEQYF. Variable domain in full (rest from reference TRBV7-2 and TRBJ2-7): GAGVSQSPSNKVTEKGKDVELRCDPISGHTALYWYRQSLGQGLEFLIYFQGNSAPDKSGLPSDRFSAERTGGSVSTLTIQRTQQEDSAVYLCASSLRTSGGTIEQYFGPGTRLTVT.

The chain employs TRBV11-1 and TRBJ1-1; D not resolved. Germline V CDR1 and CDR2: SGHAT, FQDESV (reference sequence). The CDR3 consists of 12 residues. V was pared by 4 bases and J by 1 base, with 4 bases between. CDR3 DNA: TGTGCCAGCAGCTCCCAGAACACTGAAGCTTTCTTT. It is translated as CASSSQNTEAFF.

V and J are TRBV3-1 (or the pseudogene TRBV3-2) and TRBJ2-3, with D possibly being TRBD1 (7 bases). From germline, CDR1 is LGHDT and CDR2 YNNKEL (reference sequence). This CDR3 region has 15 residues. The V and J ends lost 1 base and 7 bases respectively, with 15 bases between them. The CDR3 reads CASSQAGGGGNTQYF. The DNA of the CDR3 is TGTGCCAGCAGCCAAGCCGGAGGGGGCGGGAATACGCAGTATTTT.

Here the CDR3 DNA reads TGCGCCAGCAGCTTCCGCGAGCAGTACTTC. Protein product: CASSFREQYF. The V and J genes are TRBV5-1 and TRBJ2-7; D uncertain. CDR3 length: 10 residues. V lost 2 bases and J 6 bases, leaving 3 bases between the germline ends. The germline CDR1 and CDR2 sequences are SGHRS and YFSETQ.

The V gene is TRBV19, the J gene TRBJ2-7, with D possibly called TRBD1 or TRBD2 (5 bases each). This CDR3 contains 13 residues. Per germline, CDR1 LNHDA and CDR2 SQIVND (reference sequence). The V end lost 4 bases, the J end lost 3 bases, and 10 bases lay between the germline ends. In nucleotides, the CDR3 is TGTGCCAGTAGTAGGCCGGGACGCTACGAGCAGTACTTC. This encodes CASSRPGRYEQYF.

J is TRBJ2-1 and V is TRBV29-1; D call uncertain. Per the germline V gene, CDR1 is SQVTM and CDR2 is ANQGSEA. V was trimmed by 4 bases and J by 0 bases, leaving 10 bases between them. The CDR3 runs 14 residues. Written as DNA, the CDR3 is TGCAGCGTTGTAACCGGTGGCTCCTACAATGAGCAGTTCTTC. It codes for CSVVTGGSYNEQFF.

The genes are TRBV11-2 and TRBJ1-1, with TRBD1 as a possible D gene (5 bases). Trimming stripped 4 bases from V and 2 bases from J, with 14 bases between. The CDR3 runs 15 residues. Germline CDR1 is SGHAT and CDR2 is FQNNGV. CDR3 DNA: TGTGCCAGCAGCTCGACTTCAGACAGTAACACTGAAGCTTTCTTT. Translating gives CASSSTSDSNTEAFF.

This sequence joins TRBV30 and TRBJ2-1; the D is unclear. This CDR3 spans 13 amino acids. Germline V lookup: CDR1 GTSNPN, CDR2 SVGIG (reference sequence). Trimming took off 0 bases at V and 5 bases at J, with 8 bases between the two ends. The DNA of the CDR3 is TGTGCCTGGAGTGTCCGTTTCCACAATGAGCAGTTCTTC. Translation: CAWSVRFHNEQFF.